The 22 T cell receptor beta chains reported below all come from one sample, sequenced in a study of tissue T cells after allogeneic stem cell transplantation. Some clones are missing from TCRdb's copy, which holds only in-frame ones; the method was immunoSEQ multiplex PCR. The sample yields about 6,700 clones, around 42% seen once. Time point indicated: mouse harvest day 7 after allogeneic transplant. The graft held 10^6 splenic CD5+ T cells and 10^7 T-cell-depleted bone marrow cells. Specimen: gut tissue. The receptors were gathered from a female BALB/c mouse given C57BL/6 T cells with graft-versus-host disease after an allogeneic hematopoietic cell transplant.

For this clone: Gene names refer to mouse genes. With the read ending 1 residue before the CDR3 end, the germline J gene is used to fill in that end. The chain recombines TRBV13-2 with TRBJ2-7; D may be TRBD1 (6 bases). The length of the CDR3 is 15 residues. The V end lost 3 bases, the J end lost 4 bases, and 17 bases lay between the germline ends. Germline CDR1 and CDR2: NNHNN and SYGAGS (reference sequence). The CDR3 here is CASGGTALLLYEQYF. Partial CDR3 DNA: TGTGCCAGCGGTGGGACAGCCCTTTTACTATATGAACAGTAC.

Comment on this clone: Mouse names are used for the genes. The read ends 1 residue early relative to the CDR3; the germline J gene fills the gap. The chain is built from TRBV26 and TRBJ2-5; D is tentatively TRBD1 or TRBD2 (5 bases each). The germline V and J ends were trimmed by 4 bases and 0 bases, with 5 bases remaining between them. The CDR3 has 13 amino acids. CDR1 is KGHPV and CDR2 is FQNQEV in the germline V gene (reference sequence). The CDR3 reads CASSRGNQDTQYF. The DNA read from the CDR3 is TGTGCCAGCAGTCGGGGGAACCAAGACACCCAGTAC.

The sample holds one count of this clone. Genes here carry mouse names. The CDR3 is cut off 1 residue early in the read; its end comes from the germline J gene. This chain uses TRBV3 with TRBJ1-1; D gene unclear. V gave up 3 bases and J gave up 7 bases, with 9 bases separating them. Germline V CDR1 and CDR2: SNHLY, FYNGKV (reference sequence). The CDR3 consists of 12 residues. CDR3 DNA, as far as it was read: TGTGCCAGCAGCTTTCGACGGGGAGAAGTCTTC. Amino acid sequence: CASSFRRGEVF. The full CDR3 protein reads CASSFRRGEVFF.

This clone is labeled medium-sized. The germline and genes are mouse ones. Coverage ceases 1 residue before the CDR3 finishes, and the germline J gene fills in the end. This rearrangement joins TRBV26 to TRBJ2-2; D not resolved. Germline assignment: CDR1 KGHPV and CDR2 FQNQEV (reference sequence). V was cut by 3 bases and J by 0 bases, with 5 bases left in between. The CDR3 is made up of 14 amino acids. Incomplete CDR3 DNA: TGTGCCAGCAGTCTCACATCAAACACCGGGCAGCTCTAC. Residues: CASSLTSNTGQLY. In full, the CDR3 is CASSLTSNTGQLYF. The full variable domain, its missing parts supplied by reference TRBV26 and TRBJ2-2, is NSKVIQTPRYLVKGQGQKAKMRCIPEKGHPVVFWYQQNKNNEFKFLINFQNQEVLQQIDMTEKRFSAECPSNSPCSLEIQSSEAGDSALYLCASSLTSNTGQLYFGEGSKLTVL.

This clone appeared a few times. Gene and germline names: mouse. The read finishes 1 residue shy of the CDR3 end, and the germline J gene is used to complete it. This rearrangement joins TRBV20 to TRBJ1-3; tentatively, D is TRBD1 (6 bases). This CDR3 has 14 amino acids. Germline V gene sequence: CDR1 GFQATS, CDR2 STVNSAI. V was pared by 3 bases and J by 0 bases, with 9 bases between. CDR3 residues: CGARQGNSGNTLYF. CDR3 DNA (partial): TGTGGTGCTAGACAGGGTAATTCTGGAAATACGCTCTAT. The variable domain in full, completed from reference TRBV20 and TRBJ1-3, reads GALVYQYPRRTICKSGTSMRMECQAVGFQATSVAWYRQSPQKTFELIALSTVNSAIKYEQNFTQEKFPISHPNLSFSSMTVLNAYLEDRGLYLCGARQGNSGNTLYFGEGSRLIVV.

This clone was observed a handful of times. The genes and germline here are from mouse. Coverage ceases 1 residue before the CDR3 finishes, and the germline J gene fills in the end. The identical CDR3 is also encoded by other nucleotide sequences in the sample. The V and J genes are TRBV26 and TRBJ2-7; D gene unclear. The V and J ends lost 4 bases and 4 bases respectively, with 11 bases between them. CDR1 is KGHPV and CDR2 is FQNQEV in the germline V gene (reference sequence). The CDR3 totals 13 residues. The sequenced CDR3 bases are TGTGCCAGCAGTCCAGGAGGGTCTTATGAACAGTAC. This gives the protein CASSPGGSYEQY. In full, the CDR3 is CASSPGGSYEQYF.

This clone was counted only a few times. The gene symbols are mouse symbols. From the germline J gene comes the end of the CDR3, since the read stops 1 residue before it. The V and J genes are TRBV1 and TRBJ2-7; D possibly corresponds to TRBD1 (5 bases). Germline V lookup: CDR1 NSQYPW, CDR2 LRSPGD (reference sequence). The V gene lost 3 bases and the J gene lost 6 bases, with 6 bases spanning the gap. The CDR3 has 11 amino acids. The CDR3 region is CTCSARAEQYF. The CDR3 bases that were read are TGCACCTGCAGTGCCAGGGCTGAACAGTAC.

This clone was seen a handful of times. Mouse names are used for the genes. The read halts 1 residue ahead of the CDR3 end, with the missing end drawn from the germline J gene. The chain links TRBV26 to TRBJ2-1; D remains unclear. Germline CDR1 is KGHPV and CDR2 is FQNQEV (reference sequence). With 1 base removed from V and 7 bases from J, the gap between germline ends came to 5 bases. The CDR3 covers 12 residues. The sequenced part of the CDR3 DNA is TGTGCCAGCAGTCTGTATGCAGCTGAGCAGTTC. Translated, it gives CASSLYAAEQF. The CDR3 reads in full as CASSLYAAEQFF.

This clone was seen more than once but under ten times. The genes and germline here are from mouse. The read is 1 residue too short to cover the CDR3 end, so that end is filled in from the germline J gene. The genes are TRBV14 and TRBJ2-7, with D possibly TRBD1 on 5 matching bases. The CDR3 extends over 14 amino acids. V dropped 2 bases and J dropped 0 bases, with 9 bases sitting between them. Per the germline V gene, CDR1 is SGHDT and CDR2 is FRDEAV. The sequenced part of the CDR3 DNA is TGTGCCAGCAGTTTGGCAGGGAGCTCCTATGAACAGTAC. It specifies CASSLAGSSYEQY. The CDR3 reads in full as CASSLAGSSYEQYF.

Concerning this clone itself: Genes and germline come from the mouse. From the germline J gene comes the end of the CDR3, since the read stops 1 residue before it. This chain connects TRBV13-2 to TRBJ1-6; D is ambiguous. TRBJ1-6 is an open reading frame, and its role is uncertain. V was cut by 3 bases and J by 4 bases, with 5 bases left in between. The germline V gene encodes CDR1 NNHNN and CDR2 SYGAGS (reference sequence). The CDR3 consists of 13 residues. Partial CDR3 DNA: TGTGCCAGCGGTGCGAAATATAATTCGCCCCTCTAC. Its translation: CASGAKYNSPLY. The CDR3 in full is CASGAKYNSPLYF.

Concerning this clone itself: These gene names are mouse names. The read ends 1 residue before the CDR3 terminus; that terminus is restored from the germline J gene. The chain employs TRBV1 and TRBJ2-4; D might be TRBD1 (5 bases). Germline loops: CDR1 NSQYPW, CDR2 LRSPGD (reference sequence). Between the trimmed V and J ends, which lost 3 bases and 0 bases, there was a span of 7 bases. This CDR3 has 14 amino acids. CDR3 residues: CTCSATASQNTLYF. Partial CDR3 DNA: TGCACCTGCAGTGCGACAGCTAGTCAAAACACCTTGTAC.

There are a few counts of this clone. Germline and genes here are mouse. Sequencing ends 1 residue short of the CDR3 end; the germline J gene provides the rest. The gene calls are TRBV23 and TRBJ2-7; TRBD2 is the table's D call, not checked against the DNA. Germline CDR1 is KGHTA and CDR2 is FQNQQP. The CDR3 has 13 residues. The CDR3 reads CSSSQKLEYEQYF. The CDR3 DNA, read in part, is TGCTCCAGCAGTCAAAAACTGGAGTATGAACAGTAC. Drawing the rest from reference TRBV23 and TRBJ2-7, the complete variable domain is DAAVTQKPRYLIKMKGQEAEMKCIPEKGHTAVFWYQQKQSKELKFLIYFQNQQPLDQIDMVKERFSAVCPSSSLCSLGIRTCEAEDSALYLCSSSQKLEYEQYFGPGTRLTVL.

Remarks on this clone: All gene names here are mouse names. Coverage ceases 1 residue before the CDR3 finishes, and the germline J gene fills in the end. The V gene is TRBV19, the J gene TRBJ2-7, with D possibly TRBD1 on 6 matching bases. Trimming stripped 2 bases from V and 0 bases from J, with 9 bases between. CDR1 is FNHDT and CDR2 is SITEND in the germline V gene (reference sequence). The CDR3 has 14 residues. The covered CDR3 bases are TGTGCCAGCAGTATGGGGACATTCTCCTATGAACAGTAC. This sequence encodes CASSMGTFSYEQY. The full CDR3 sequence reads CASSMGTFSYEQYF.

By sample fraction, this clone is medium-sized (0.01 to 0.1%). The gene symbols are mouse symbols. The read ends 1 residue shy of where the CDR3 ends; the end is completed using the germline J gene. The rearrangement joins TRBV31 to TRBJ2-1, with D possibly TRBD2 on 7 matching bases. The CDR3 has 14 amino acids. Trimming left V 0 bases short and J 3 bases short, with 9 bases between. Looked up from germline, CDR1 is GKSSPN and CDR2 is SITVG. The sequenced CDR3 bases are TGTGCCTGGAGTCTCTGGGGGCTCTATGCTGAGCAGTTC. As protein: CAWSLWGLYAEQF. The full CDR3 protein is CAWSLWGLYAEQFF.

Details on this clone: Genes here carry mouse names. Read coverage stops 1 residue before the CDR3 terminus; the germline J gene supplies the remainder. V usage is TRBV13-2 and J usage is TRBJ2-4; 9 nucleotides align to TRBD2. Per the germline V gene, CDR1 is NNHNN and CDR2 is SYGAGS (reference sequence). The CDR3 has 15 residues. The V gene end was trimmed by 3 bases and the J gene end by 2 bases; junction bases not matched to a gene: 4. The DNA read from the CDR3 is TGTGCCAGCGGTGGCGACTGGGGGTATCAAAACACCTTGTAC. This codes for CASGGDWGYQNTLY. The complete CDR3 protein is CASGGDWGYQNTLYF.

In regard to this clone: Genes here carry mouse names. The read terminates 1 residue before the CDR3 end, so the remaining end is supplied by the germline J gene. The chain uses TRBV12-1 and TRBJ1-4; D perhaps matches TRBD1 (5 bases). Germline V lookup: CDR1 SGHSN, CDR2 HYEKVE. The CDR3 is made up of 14 amino acids. The ends were cut back, 4 bases at V and 3 bases at J, with 11 bases in the middle. Partial CDR3 DNA: TGTGCCAGCTCCCCGGGGGGAGCCAACGAAAGATTATTT. Translation gives CASSPGGANERLF. The whole CDR3 region reads CASSPGGANERLFF.

Of note for this clone: Mouse names are used for the genes. The read finishes 1 residue shy of the CDR3 end, and the germline J gene is used to complete it. V and J are TRBV26 and TRBJ1-3, with D possibly TRBD1 on 5 matching bases. Germline CDR1 KGHPV, CDR2 FQNQEV (reference sequence). This CDR3 has 14 residues. Deletions cut 2 bases from V and 0 bases from J, with 5 bases between. The CDR3 here is CASSLDSSGNTLYF. The sequenced part of the CDR3 DNA is TGTGCCAGCAGTCTGGACAGTTCTGGAAATACGCTCTAT.

As concerns this clone: Genes and germline come from the mouse. The read ends 1 residue before the CDR3 terminus; that terminus is restored from the germline J gene. The chain has TRBV12-2 and TRBJ1-4; the D gene is possibly TRBD1 (6 bases). This CDR3 comprises 16 residues. The V end was cut by 4 bases, the J end by 0 bases, with 14 bases between. The germline V gene encodes CDR1 SGHLS and CDR2 HYDKME. The CDR3 region is CASSSGGAISNERLFF. CDR3 DNA, as far as it was read: TGTGCCAGCTCCTCGGGGGGGGCGATTTCCAACGAAAGATTATTT. Full variable domain (missing parts from reference TRBV12-2 and TRBJ1-4): NSGVVQSPRYIIKGKGERSILKCIPISGHLSVAWYQQTQGQELKFFIQHYDKMERDKGNLPSRFSVQQFDDYHSEMNMSALELEDSAVYFCASSSGGAISNERLFFGHGTKLSVL.

Remarks on this clone: The genes and germline here are from mouse. The DNA ends 1 residue before the CDR3 does, and the rest of the CDR3 is filled in from the germline J gene. The chain joins TRBV3 to TRBJ2-5; 10 nucleotides agree with TRBD2. J lost 4 bases, V lost 5 bases, and 6 bases had no gene match. The CDR3 is 15 amino acids. The germline V gene encodes CDR1 SNHLY and CDR2 FYNGKV (reference sequence). Incomplete CDR3 DNA: TGTGCCAGCAGCCCCGACTGGGGGGATGAAGACACCCAGTAC. This gives the protein CASSPDWGDEDTQY. The full CDR3 protein is CASSPDWGDEDTQYF.

Judged by abundance, this clone is medium-sized. Here the gene names and germline are mouse. The sequence runs out 1 residue before the end of the CDR3; the remainder is reconstructed from the germline J gene. The chain links TRBV29 to TRBJ2-7; 7 bases match TRBD2. The V gene end was trimmed by 9 bases and the J gene end by 7 bases; junction bases not matched to a gene: 9. The CDR3 length is 12 residues. Germline values: CDR1 MSHET, CDR2 SYDVDS. Here the CDR3 reads CASYWGSEEQYF. The CDR3 bases that were read are TGTGCTAGTTACTGGGGATCTGAGGAACAGTAC. The full variable domain, in which reference TRBV29 and TRBJ2-7 provide the parts outside the CDR3, is DMKVTQMPRYLIKRMGENVLLECGQDMSHETMYWYRQDPGLGLQLIYISYDVDSNSEGDIPKGYRVSRKKREHFSLILDSAKTNQTSVYFCASYWGSEEQYFGPGTRLTVL.

Regarding this clone: Germline and genes here are mouse. The part of the CDR3 DNA that was read is TGTGCCAGCAGCTTAGAGACTGGGGGGGCGAACACCGGGCAGCTCTAC. Translating gives CASSLETGGANTGQLY. The CDR3 in full is CASSLETGGANTGQLYF. The chain uses TRBV3 and TRBJ2-2, with 12 bases aligning to TRBD2. With the read ending 1 residue before the CDR3 end, the germline J gene is used to fill in that end. The CDR3 consists of 17 residues. The J segment lost 2 bases and the V segment lost 1 base, leaving 2 bases of the junction unmatched. Germline V gene sequence: CDR1 SNHLY, CDR2 FYNGKV (reference sequence).

Note on this clone: Mouse names are used for the genes. The CDR3 goes on 1 residue after the read ends, and that part is filled in from the germline J gene. J is TRBJ2-4 and V is TRBV13-3; D unclear. The CDR3 sequence is 12 residues long. V lost 5 bases to trimming and J lost 0 bases, with 4 bases between them. Germline loops: CDR1 NNHDY, CDR2 SYVADS. The CDR3 sequence is CASRQSQNTLYF. Incomplete CDR3 DNA: TGTGCCAGCAGACAGAGTCAAAACACCTTGTAC.